The entry below gives a single T cell receptor (beta chain) sequence along with its context. Using immunoSEQ multiplex PCR, the repertoire was profiled, and TCRdb retains in-frame clones only, with some absent. The table lists around 65,000 clones, around nine tenths of them singletons. This record comes from a study of technical replicates of blood from a few donors. Per germline, CDR1 SGHVS and CDR2 FQNEAQ. The length of the CDR3 is 15 residues. V lost 3 bases, J lost 1 base, and 11 bases lay in between. The clonotype comes from a human donor in good health. Some clones in this sample may be carry-over from other donors' samples. The chain uses TRBV7-8 and TRBJ2-3; no reliable D call. The specimen was PBMCs. CDR3 sequence reads: CASSFRSLRTDTQYF. CDR3 bases: TGTGCCAGCAGCTTTCGGAGTCTTCGCACAGATACGCAGTATTTT.